This record concerns one T cell receptor (beta chain) sequence. Its antigen remains unidentified. This sample stems from a study of cytomegalovirus exposure and HLA in healthy donors. Overall study results and limits: In vitro data verified a few CMV-associated chains as specific for CMV antigens. Many donors shared some public TCRs, even though most TCR sequences were rare.

The CDR3 contains 14 residues. Germline CDR1 and CDR2: LNHDA and SQIVND (reference sequence). The V end lost 3 bases, the J end lost 4 bases, and 12 bases lay between the germline ends. Primers for the PCR totalled 60 Vbeta and 13 Jbeta. TCRdb's table, derived via immunoSEQ multiplex PCR, lists solely in-frame clones and lacks some. This table holds some 180,000 clones, 85% found once. Donors likely had unrecorded immune exposures despite being nominally healthy when sampled. The V gene is TRBV19, the J gene TRBJ1-2; D might be TRBD1 (5 bases). The receptor was derived from a woman aged 45-65 years in good health and CMV-seronegative. The specimen sequenced was PBMCs. The CDR3 DNA is TGTGCCAGTAGTATGGCCAGGGCCGGCTATGGCTACACCTTC. Protein: CASSMARAGYGYTF. Full variable domain (outside the CDR3, taken from reference TRBV19 and TRBJ1-2): DGGITQSPKYLFRKEGQNVTLSCEQNLNHDAMYWYRQDPGQGLRLIYYSQIVNDFQKGDIAEGYSVSREKKESFPLTVTSAQKNPTAFYLCASSMARAGYGYTFGSGTRLTVV.